A single sample is the source of the 19 T cell receptor beta chains below, sequenced in a study of cytomegalovirus exposure and HLA in healthy donors. PCR used 60 Vbeta primers and 13 Jbeta primers. Generated by immunoSEQ multiplex PCR, the TCRdb table keeps only in-frame clones and is missing some. The sample consists of approximately 120,000 clones, around three quarters of them appearing once. Sequenced input: PBMCs. Receptors were obtained from a man aged 35 to 55 in good health and CMV-seronegative.

The CDR3 region is CASRGAVEGYTF. Written as DNA, the CDR3 is TGTGCCAGCAGGGGGGCGGTTGAAGGCTACACCTTC. The genes are TRBV6-6 and TRBJ1-2, with D maybe TRBD1 (6 bases). V gave up 6 bases and J gave up 8 bases, with 13 bases separating them. Germline lookup yields CDR1 MNHNY and CDR2 SVGAGI (reference sequence). The CDR3 is made up of 12 amino acids.

This clone was counted only a few times. The chain couples TRBV7-3 to TRBJ2-7; 8 bases are shared with TRBD2. Germline loops: CDR1 SGHTA, CDR2 FQGTGA. Trimming removed 1 base from V and 6 bases from J; junction bases left unmatched: 8. The CDR3 is 15 amino acids. The CDR3 is CASSLSGGIPSEQYF. CDR3 nucleotide sequence: TGTGCCAGCAGCTTAAGCGGGGGGATCCCAAGCGAGCAGTACTTC.

The chain is built from TRBV2 and TRBJ1-5; D uncertain. Germline CDR1 and CDR2: SNHLY and FYNNEI. This CDR3 has 13 residues. The V end lost 4 bases, the J end lost 6 bases, and 10 bases lay between the germline ends. CDR3 bases: TGTGCCAGCAGTGGTTTGAGAACTCAGCCCCAGCATTTT. The encoded protein is CASSGLRTQPQHF. Drawing the rest from reference TRBV2 and TRBJ1-5, the complete variable domain is EPEVTQTPSHQVTQMGQEVILRCVPISNHLYFYWYRQILGQKVEFLVSFYNNEISEKSEIFDDQFSVERPDGSNFTLKIRSTKLEDSAMYFCASSGLRTQPQHFGDGTRLSIL.

This clone turned up a few times. V is TRBV7-2 and J is TRBJ2-7, with 7 nucleotides matching TRBD1. Per germline, CDR1 SGHTA and CDR2 FQGNSA. V dropped 5 bases and J dropped 6; count of bases not matched to a gene: 13. CDR3 length: 15 residues. This chain's CDR3 is CASSLRSHRGIEQYF. CDR3 bases: TGTGCCAGCAGCCTCAGAAGCCACAGGGGCATCGAGCAGTACTTC.

This clone was seen once. The rearrangement joins TRBV11-2 to TRBJ2-1, with 11 bases identical to TRBD2. Trimming cost V 7 bases and J 4 bases; bases outside gene matches: 3. The CDR3 is made up of 14 amino acids. In germline, CDR1 is SGHAT, CDR2 FQNNGV. The CDR3 DNA reads TGTGCCAGCACCGTAGCGGGGGGGTACAATGAGCAGTTCTTC. This gives the protein CASTVAGGYNEQFF.

The CDR3 reads CASTPTGGFEKLFF. The DNA of the CDR3 is TGTGCCAGCACTCCGACAGGGGGTTTCGAAAAACTGTTTTTT. The chain recombines TRBV6-1 with TRBJ1-4; the match to TRBD1 covers 9 bases. The CDR3 runs to 14 residues. The trim removed 7 bases at V and 8 bases at J, leaving 8 bases unmatched. Germline values: CDR1 MNHNS, CDR2 SASEGT.

The rearrangement links TRBV6-5 to TRBJ1-1; 9 nucleotides match TRBD1. Germline-derived CDR1 and CDR2 are MNHEY and SVGAGI. This CDR3 has 14 residues. V shed 6 bases, J shed 6 bases, and the junction held 8 bases outside the gene matches. CDR3 DNA sequence: TGTGCCAGCAGGAGGGACAGGGAATCGTCTGAAGCTTTCTTT. Its protein is CASRRDRESSEAFF.

Details on this clone: Relative to the germline gene, one junction end is altered; a read error may explain this. This rearrangement joins TRBV7-9 to TRBJ1-3; no clear D gene. The germline V gene encodes CDR1 SEHNR and CDR2 FQNEAQ (reference sequence). This CDR3 is 15 amino acids long. The CDR3 loop is CSSSLGSVSGNTIYF. DNA for the CDR3: TGTTCCAGCAGCTTAGGAAGCGTCTCTGGAAACACCATATATTTT.

The chain couples TRBV7-9 to TRBJ1-1, with D unresolved. V lost 7 bases to trimming and J lost 6 bases, with 9 bases between them. The germline V gene encodes CDR1 SEHNR and CDR2 FQNEAQ (reference sequence). The CDR3 consists of 11 residues. This chain's CDR3 is CASTSGAEAFF. The CDR3, as DNA: TGTGCCAGCACAAGCGGCGCTGAAGCTTTCTTT.

This clone occurred once. This chain joins TRBV7-2 and TRBJ2-1; tentatively, D is TRBD2 (6 bases). With 0 bases removed from V and 6 bases from J, the gap between germline ends came to 6 bases. CDR1 and CDR2 (germline): SGHTA, FQGNSA. The CDR3 sequence is 13 residues long. CDR3 residues: CASSLAGSNEQFF. CDR3 in DNA: TGTGCCAGCAGCTTAGCCGGGAGCAATGAGCAGTTCTTC.

The chain combines TRBV28 with TRBJ1-1; 9 bases agree with TRBD1. V lost 11 bases, J lost 1 base, and 5 bases stayed unmatched. Germline V CDR1 and CDR2: MDHEN, SYDVKM. The CDR3 extends over 13 amino acids. CDR3 protein: CAGRDRENTEAFF. CDR3 DNA: TGTGCCGGAAGGGACAGGGAGAACACTGAAGCTTTCTTT.

The table lists this clone with a count of one. This chain uses TRBV6-5 with TRBJ2-2; 9 positions agree with TRBD1. Germline loops: CDR1 MNHEY, CDR2 SVGAGI. V gave up 4 bases and J gave up 1 base; unmatched junction bases: 4. This CDR3 comprises 16 residues. The CDR3 DNA is TGTGCCAGCAGTTCGGGGACAGGGAGGAACACCGGGGAGCTGTTTTTT. As protein: CASSSGTGRNTGELFF.

The chain employs TRBV13 and TRBJ1-1, with D maybe TRBD1 (6 bases). Trimming took 5 bases from V and 3 from J, leaving 16 bases between them. Germline V CDR1 and CDR2: PRHDT, FYEKMQ (reference sequence). The CDR3 totals 15 residues. The CDR3 sequence is CASSLTGRGDTEAFF. CDR3 coding DNA: TGTGCCAGCAGCCTTACAGGGAGGGGAGACACTGAAGCTTTCTTT.

V usage is TRBV5-6 and J usage is TRBJ1-4; D is ambiguous. V lost 4 bases and J 4 bases, leaving 17 bases between the germline ends. The CDR3 runs 16 residues. Germline CDR1 SGHDT, CDR2 YYEEEE. In nucleotides, the CDR3 is TGTGCCAGCAGCGGCCGCGGAGGAGGGTATAATGAAAAACTGTTTTTT. Encoded protein: CASSGRGGGYNEKLFF.

The rearrangement links TRBV19 to TRBJ2-7; TRBD1 aligns across 8 bases. Per germline, CDR1 LNHDA and CDR2 SQIVND (reference sequence). The CDR3 covers 14 residues. With 3 bases clipped from V and 5 bases from J, the junction kept 6 bases outside the gene matches. The CDR3: CASSIGQGNHEQYF. CDR3 sequence (DNA): TGTGCCAGTAGTATTGGACAGGGCAACCACGAGCAGTACTTC.

This chain uses TRBV6-4 with TRBJ1-2; D gene uncertain. Per the germline V gene, CDR1 is MRHNA and CDR2 is SNTAGT. CDR3 size: 14 residues. Trimming shortened V by 0 bases and J by 8 bases, and 13 bases separated the two germline ends. In DNA, the CDR3 is TGTGCCAGCAGTGACTCGACTTCCCATGCCGGCTACACCTTC. This encodes CASSDSTSHAGYTF.

The chain couples TRBV6-5 to TRBJ1-2; maybe TRBD1 (6 bases). V lost 2 bases to trimming and J lost 5 bases, with 18 bases between them. Germline assignment: CDR1 MNHEY and CDR2 SVGAGI. This CDR3 is 16 amino acids long. CDR3 nucleotide sequence: TGTGCCAGCAGTTACCAGGTGGGGGACACCTCTTATGGCTACACCTTC. Its protein is CASSYQVGDTSYGYTF.

This clone showed up just once. The V gene is TRBV18, the J gene TRBJ2-3, with TRBD2 matching 8 bases. The V gene end was trimmed by 3 bases and the J gene end by 2 bases; junction bases not matched to a gene: 4. The germline V gene encodes CDR1 KGHSH and CDR2 LQKENI. This CDR3 has 15 amino acids. CDR3 residues: CASSPNSGATDTQYF. Written as DNA, the CDR3 is TGTGCCAGCTCACCCAATAGCGGGGCCACAGATACGCAGTATTTT.

This chain uses TRBV4-3 with TRBJ2-1; 8 bases line up with TRBD1. The junction had 5 bases not matched to a gene; V was cut back by 0 bases and J by 1 base. This CDR3 contains 17 residues. Germline CDR1 and CDR2: LGHNA and YSLEER. This chain's CDR3 is CASSQDPGTGSYNEQFF. The CDR3 nucleotides read TGCGCCAGCAGCCAAGACCCCGGGACAGGTTCCTACAATGAGCAGTTCTTC.